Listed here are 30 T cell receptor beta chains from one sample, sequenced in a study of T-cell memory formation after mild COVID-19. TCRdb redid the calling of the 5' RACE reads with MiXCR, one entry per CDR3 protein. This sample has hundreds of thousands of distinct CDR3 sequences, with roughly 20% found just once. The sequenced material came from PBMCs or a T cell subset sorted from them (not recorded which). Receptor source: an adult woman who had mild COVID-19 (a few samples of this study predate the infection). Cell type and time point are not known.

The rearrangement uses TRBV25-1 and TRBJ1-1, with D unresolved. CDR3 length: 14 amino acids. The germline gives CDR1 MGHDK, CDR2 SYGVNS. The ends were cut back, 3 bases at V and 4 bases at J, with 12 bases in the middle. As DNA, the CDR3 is TGTGCCAGCAGTGATCGGGTCAAGGGCACTGAAGCTTTCTTT. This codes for CASSDRVKGTEAFF.

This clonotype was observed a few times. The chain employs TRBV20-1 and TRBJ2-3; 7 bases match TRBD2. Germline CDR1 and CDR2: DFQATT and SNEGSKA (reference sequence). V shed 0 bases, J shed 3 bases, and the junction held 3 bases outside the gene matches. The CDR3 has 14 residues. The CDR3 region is CSAREAGRTDTQYF. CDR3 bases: TGCAGTGCTAGAGAAGCGGGAAGGACAGATACGCAGTATTTT.

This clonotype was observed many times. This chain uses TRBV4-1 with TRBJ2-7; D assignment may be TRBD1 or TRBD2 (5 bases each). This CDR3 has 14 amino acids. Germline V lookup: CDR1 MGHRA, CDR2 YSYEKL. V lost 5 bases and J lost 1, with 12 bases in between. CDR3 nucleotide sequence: TGCGCCAGCAGCTTCGGGGCGCTTTCCTACGAGCAGTACTTC. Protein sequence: CASSFGALSYEQYF.

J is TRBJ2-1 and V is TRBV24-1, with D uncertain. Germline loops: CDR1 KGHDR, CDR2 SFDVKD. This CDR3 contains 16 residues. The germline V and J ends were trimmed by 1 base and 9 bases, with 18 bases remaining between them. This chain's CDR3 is CATSDFGSQSSGEQFF. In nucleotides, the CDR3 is TGTGCCACCAGTGATTTTGGCAGTCAGTCTTCGGGTGAGCAGTTCTTC.

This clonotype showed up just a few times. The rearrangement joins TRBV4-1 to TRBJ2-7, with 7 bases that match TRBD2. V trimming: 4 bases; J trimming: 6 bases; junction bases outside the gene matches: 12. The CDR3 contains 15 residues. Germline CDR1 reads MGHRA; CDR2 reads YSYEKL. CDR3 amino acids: CASSRGFAAGVEQYF. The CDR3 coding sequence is TGCGCCAGCAGCCGAGGGTTCGCGGCGGGAGTCGAGCAGTACTTC.

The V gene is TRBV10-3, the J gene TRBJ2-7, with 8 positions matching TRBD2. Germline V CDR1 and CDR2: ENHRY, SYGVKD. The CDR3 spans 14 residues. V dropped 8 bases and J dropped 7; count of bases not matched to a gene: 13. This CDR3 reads CAIGESGGSLEQYF. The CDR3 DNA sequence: TGTGCCATCGGAGAGAGCGGGGGCAGTTTGGAGCAGTACTTC.

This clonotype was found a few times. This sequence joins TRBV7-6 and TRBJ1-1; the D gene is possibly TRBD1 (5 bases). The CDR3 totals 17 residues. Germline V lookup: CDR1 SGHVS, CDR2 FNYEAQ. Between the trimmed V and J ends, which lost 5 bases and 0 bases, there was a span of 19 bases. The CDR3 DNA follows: TGTGCCAGCAGCCTGGAGGGACGGGTGAAAATGAACACTGAAGCTTTCTTT. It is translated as CASSLEGRVKMNTEAFF.

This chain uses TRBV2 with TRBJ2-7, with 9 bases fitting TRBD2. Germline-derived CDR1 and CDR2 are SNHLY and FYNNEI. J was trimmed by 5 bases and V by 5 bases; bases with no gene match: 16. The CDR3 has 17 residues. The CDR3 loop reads CASSFFRGEREEHEQYF. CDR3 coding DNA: TGTGCCAGCAGTTTCTTCAGGGGTGAGCGGGAGGAACACGAGCAGTACTTC.

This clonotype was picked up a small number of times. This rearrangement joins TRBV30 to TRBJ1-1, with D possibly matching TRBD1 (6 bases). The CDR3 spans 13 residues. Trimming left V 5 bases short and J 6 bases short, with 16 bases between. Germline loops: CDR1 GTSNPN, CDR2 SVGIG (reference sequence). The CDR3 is CAWHTTGYPEAFF. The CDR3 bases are TGTGCCTGGCACACTACAGGGTATCCTGAAGCTTTCTTT. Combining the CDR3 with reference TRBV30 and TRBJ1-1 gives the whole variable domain SQTIHQWPATLVQPVGSPLSLECTVEGTSNPNLYWYRQAAGRGLQLLFYSVGIGQISSEVPQNLSASRPQDRQFILSSKKLLLSDSGFYLCAWHTTGYPEAFFGQGTRLTVV.

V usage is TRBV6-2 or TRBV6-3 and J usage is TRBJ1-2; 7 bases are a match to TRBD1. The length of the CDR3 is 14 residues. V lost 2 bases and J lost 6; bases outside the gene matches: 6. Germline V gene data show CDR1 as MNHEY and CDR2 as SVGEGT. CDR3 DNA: TGTGCCAGCAGTTACCGAGGGACAGAAAATGGCTACACCTTC. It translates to CASSYRGTENGYTF.

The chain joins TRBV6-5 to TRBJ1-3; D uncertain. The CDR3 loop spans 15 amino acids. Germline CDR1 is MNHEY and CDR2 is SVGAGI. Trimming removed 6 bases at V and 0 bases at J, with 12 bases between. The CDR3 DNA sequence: TGTGCCAGCAGCCAGTCAATTAACTCTGGAAACACCATATATTTT. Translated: CASSQSINSGNTIYF.

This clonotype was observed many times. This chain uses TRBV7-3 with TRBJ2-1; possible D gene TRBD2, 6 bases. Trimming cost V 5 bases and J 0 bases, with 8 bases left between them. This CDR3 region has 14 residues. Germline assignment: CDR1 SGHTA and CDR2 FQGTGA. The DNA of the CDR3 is TGTGCCAGCAGCAGGGACTTCTCCTACAATGAGCAGTTCTTC. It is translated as CASSRDFSYNEQFF.

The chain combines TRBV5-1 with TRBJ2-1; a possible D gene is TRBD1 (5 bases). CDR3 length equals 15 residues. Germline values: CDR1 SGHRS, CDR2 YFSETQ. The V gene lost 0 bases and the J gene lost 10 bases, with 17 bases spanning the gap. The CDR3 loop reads CASSLETVRSGEQFF. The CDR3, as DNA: TGCGCCAGCAGCTTGGAGACAGTAAGGTCCGGGGAGCAGTTCTTC.

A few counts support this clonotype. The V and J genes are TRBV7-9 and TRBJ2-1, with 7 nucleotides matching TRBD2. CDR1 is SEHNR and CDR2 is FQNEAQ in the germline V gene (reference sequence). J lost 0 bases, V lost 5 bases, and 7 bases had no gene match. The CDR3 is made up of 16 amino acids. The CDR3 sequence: CASSLRRESSYNEQFF. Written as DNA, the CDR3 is TGTGCCAGCAGCCTGCGGCGGGAGAGCTCCTACAATGAGCAGTTCTTC.

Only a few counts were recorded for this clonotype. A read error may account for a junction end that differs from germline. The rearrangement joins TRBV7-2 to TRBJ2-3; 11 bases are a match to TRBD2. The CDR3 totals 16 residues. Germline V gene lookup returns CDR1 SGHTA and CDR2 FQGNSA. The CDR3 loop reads CASSFLAGGGDIREDF. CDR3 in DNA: TGTGCCAGCAGTTTTCTAGCGGGAGGAGGGGACATTAGGGAGGATTTT.

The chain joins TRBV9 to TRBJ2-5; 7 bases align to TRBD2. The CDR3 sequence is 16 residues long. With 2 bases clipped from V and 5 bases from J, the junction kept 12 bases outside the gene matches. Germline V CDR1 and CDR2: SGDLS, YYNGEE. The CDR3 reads CASSVSSGLSGETQYF. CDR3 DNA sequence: TGTGCCAGCAGCGTTTCTAGCGGCCTCTCCGGGGAGACCCAGTACTTC. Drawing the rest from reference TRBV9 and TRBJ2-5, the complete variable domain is DSGVTQTPKHLITATGQRVTLRCSPRSGDLSVYWYQQSLDQGLQFLIQYYNGEERAKGNILERFSAQQFPDLHSELNLSSLELGDSALYFCASSVSSGLSGETQYFGPGTRLLVL.

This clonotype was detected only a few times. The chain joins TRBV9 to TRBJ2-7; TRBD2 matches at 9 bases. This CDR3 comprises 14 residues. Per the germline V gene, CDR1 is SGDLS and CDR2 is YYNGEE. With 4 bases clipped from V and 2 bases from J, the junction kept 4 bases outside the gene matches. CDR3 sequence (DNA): TGTGCCAGCAGCCAAGGGACTAGCCCCTACGAGCAGTACTTC. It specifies CASSQGTSPYEQYF.

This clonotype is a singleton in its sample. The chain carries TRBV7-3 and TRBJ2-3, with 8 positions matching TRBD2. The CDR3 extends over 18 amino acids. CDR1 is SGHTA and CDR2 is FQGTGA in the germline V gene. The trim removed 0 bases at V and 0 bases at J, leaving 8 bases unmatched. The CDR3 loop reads CASSLTSGATLSTDTQYF. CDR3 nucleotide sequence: TGTGCCAGCAGCTTAACTAGCGGGGCTACCCTTAGCACAGATACGCAGTATTTT.

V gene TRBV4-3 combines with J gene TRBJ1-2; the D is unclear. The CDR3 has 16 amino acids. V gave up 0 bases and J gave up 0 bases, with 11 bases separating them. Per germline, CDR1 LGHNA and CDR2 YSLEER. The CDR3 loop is CASSQDLGSPNYGYTF. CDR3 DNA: TGCGCCAGCAGCCAAGATCTCGGGAGTCCTAACTATGGCTACACCTTC.

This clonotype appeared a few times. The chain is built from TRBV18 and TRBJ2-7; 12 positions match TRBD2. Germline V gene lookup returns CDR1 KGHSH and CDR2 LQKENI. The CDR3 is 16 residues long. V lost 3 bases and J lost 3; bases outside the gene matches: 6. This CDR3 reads CASSPGTSGSLYEQYF. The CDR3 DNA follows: TGTGCCAGCTCACCCGGGACTAGCGGGTCTCTCTACGAGCAGTACTTC.

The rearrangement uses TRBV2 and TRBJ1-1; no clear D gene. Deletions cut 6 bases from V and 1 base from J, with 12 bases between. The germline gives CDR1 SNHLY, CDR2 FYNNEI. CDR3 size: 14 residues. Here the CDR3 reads CASRERGRNTEAFF. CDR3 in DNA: TGTGCCAGCAGGGAGAGAGGACGGAACACTGAAGCTTTCTTT. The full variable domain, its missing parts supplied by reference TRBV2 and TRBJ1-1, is EPEVTQTPSHQVTQMGQEVILRCVPISNHLYFYWYRQILGQKVEFLVSFYNNEISEKSEIFDDQFSVERPDGSNFTLKIRSTKLEDSAMYFCASRERGRNTEAFFGQGTRLTVV.

The chain's CDR3 is CASSPLDTTYEQYF. In DNA, the CDR3 is TGTGCCAGCTCACCCCTTGACACCACCTACGAGCAGTACTTC. V is TRBV18 and J is TRBJ2-7; no clear D. The CDR3 has 14 amino acids. Trimming pared 3 bases from V and 2 bases from J, leaving 11 bases between. The germline CDR1 and CDR2 sequences are KGHSH and LQKENI.

Here the CDR3 reads CASSSRLGAGRGSPLHF. The DNA of the CDR3 is TGCGCCAGCAGCAGTCGCCTCGGGGCAGGGAGAGGTTCACCCCTCCACTTT. The chain employs TRBV5-1 and TRBJ1-6; tentatively, D is TRBD1 (5 bases). Trimming shortened V by 4 bases and J by 9 bases, and 23 bases separated the two germline ends. CDR1 and CDR2 from the germline V gene are SGHRS and YFSETQ. This CDR3 spans 17 amino acids.

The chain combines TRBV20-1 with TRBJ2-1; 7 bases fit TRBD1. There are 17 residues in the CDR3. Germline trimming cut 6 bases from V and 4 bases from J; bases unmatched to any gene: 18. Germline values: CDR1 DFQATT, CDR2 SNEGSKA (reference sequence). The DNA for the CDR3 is TGCAGTGCGAGGACATCCCTTCCGGGACAGTCTTACAATGAGCAGTTCTTC. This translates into CSARTSLPGQSYNEQFF.

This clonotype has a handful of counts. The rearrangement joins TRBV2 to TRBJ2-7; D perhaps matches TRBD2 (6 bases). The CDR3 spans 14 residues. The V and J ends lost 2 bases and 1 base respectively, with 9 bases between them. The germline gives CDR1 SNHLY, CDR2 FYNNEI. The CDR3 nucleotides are TGTGCCAGCAGTGAACGGAGGGTATCCTACGAGCAGTACTTC. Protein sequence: CASSERRVSYEQYF.

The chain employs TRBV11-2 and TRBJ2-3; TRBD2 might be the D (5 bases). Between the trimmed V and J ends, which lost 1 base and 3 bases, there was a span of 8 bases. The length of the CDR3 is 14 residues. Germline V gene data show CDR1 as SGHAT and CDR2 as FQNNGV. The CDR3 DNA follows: TGTGCCAGCAGCTTAGGGACTCAAACAGATACGCAGTATTTT. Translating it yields CASSLGTQTDTQYF.

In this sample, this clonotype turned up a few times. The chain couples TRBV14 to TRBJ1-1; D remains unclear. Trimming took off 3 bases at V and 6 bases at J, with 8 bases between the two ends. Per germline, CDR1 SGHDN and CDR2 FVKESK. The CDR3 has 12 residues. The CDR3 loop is CASSHQDPEAFF. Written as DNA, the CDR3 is TGTGCCAGCAGCCACCAGGACCCTGAAGCTTTCTTT.

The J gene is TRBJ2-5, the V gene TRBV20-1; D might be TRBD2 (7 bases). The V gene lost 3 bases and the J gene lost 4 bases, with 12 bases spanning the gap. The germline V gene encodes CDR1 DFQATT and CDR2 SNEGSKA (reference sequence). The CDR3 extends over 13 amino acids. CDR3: CSARGGGRETQYF. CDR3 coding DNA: TGCAGTGCTAGGGGGGGCGGGAGAGAGACCCAGTACTTC.

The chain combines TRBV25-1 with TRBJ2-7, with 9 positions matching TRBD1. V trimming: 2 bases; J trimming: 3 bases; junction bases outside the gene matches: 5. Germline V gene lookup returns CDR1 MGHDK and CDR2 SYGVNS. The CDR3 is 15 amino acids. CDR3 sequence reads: CASSETGTGIYEQYF. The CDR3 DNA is TGTGCCAGCAGTGAAACAGGGACAGGGATCTACGAGCAGTACTTC.

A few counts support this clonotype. In DNA form, the CDR3 reads TGTGCCAGCAGCAAGAGGGCGGGAGAGTTATACAATGAGCAGTTCTTC. It specifies CASSKRAGELYNEQFF. The chain has TRBV7-2 and TRBJ2-1; the match to TRBD2 covers 7 bases. V lost 5 bases, J lost 4 bases, and 11 bases stayed unmatched. Germline loops: CDR1 SGHTA, CDR2 FQGNSA. The CDR3 runs to 16 residues.